The present T cell receptor (beta chain) was sequenced within a study of T cells in Graves' hyperthyroidism and ophthalmopathy. Overall study context: Pretreatment peripheral blood was obtained at initial diagnosis.

This clonotype occurred many times. RNA transcripts yielded amplified TCR beta CDR3 regions. HTBI primers were the set used in a first-round RT-PCR of the TCR CDR3. MiXCR, applied by TCRdb to the multiplex PCR reads, yields one record per CDR3 protein. The sample holds 300,000 or so distinct CDR3 sequences, approximately 17% seen once. The germline V gene encodes CDR1 MDHEN and CDR2 SYDVKM. CDR3 size: 14 residues. Trimming at V came to 6 bases and at J to 0 bases, leaving 5 bases not matched to a gene. Hyperthyroidism had been newly diagnosed in patients aged 18 to 65, and its duration was under 2 months.

This receptor was obtained from a man aged 25-40 years with Graves' hyperthyroidism. Sequencing was done on a sample of blood. The V call is TRBV28, the J call TRBJ2-7, with TRBD1 matching 7 bases. CDR3 region: CASRPAGGSYEQYF. The DNA for the CDR3 is TGTGCCAGCAGGCCCGCAGGGGGCTCCTACGAGCAGTACTTC.